The source of this TCR beta chain is a study of blood T cells in healthy people across ages. Study conclusions and caveats: The fall in TCR beta diversity per million T cells was roughly linear with age.

To note about this clonotype: What it binds is unknown.

It was with a sample-barcoded 5' primer and a J-beta primer mix that a second PCR of roughly 7 to 12 cycles was run. There were at least 2.5 million CDR3-containing paired-end reads obtained from each sample. TCRdb itself ran the 5' RACE reads through MiXCR, one entry per CDR3 protein. The data hold some 920,000 distinct CDR3 sequences, with just over 50% observed a single time. Germline lookup yields CDR1 LGHNA and CDR2 YSLEER. The V end lost 1 base, the J end lost 0 bases, and 12 bases lay between the germline ends. The CDR3 contains 16 residues. The specimen was blood. V and J are TRBV4-3 and TRBJ2-5; possible D gene TRBD1, 6 bases. This receptor was identified in a woman aged 60-75 years in good health. CDR3 DNA: TGCGCCAGCAGCCAAGGGGTTACAGGGAACCAAGAGACCCAGTACTTC. It specifies CASSQGVTGNQETQYF.